The source of this TCR beta chain is a study of tumor-infiltrating lymphocytes in primary liver carcinoma. The wider study: Patients had primary liver carcinoma treated by surgical resection. Study-level findings and limits: Whereas tumor region pairs overlapped more, tumor-adjacent and tumor-blood pairs overlapped less. Blood had a significantly lower top-250-clone fraction than tumors did (p = 0.039).

Germline assignment: CDR1 GTSNPN and CDR2 SVGIG (reference sequence). The CDR3 consists of 13 residues. The V and J ends lost 3 bases and 4 bases, in that order; junction bases with no gene match: 5. Comments on this clonotype: Its antigen is not identified.

Production of TCR beta cDNA used around 0.45 ug total RNA together with a constant-region primer. Libraries for TCR beta were built through three nested multiplex PCR rounds, which together made up a slightly modified ARM-PCR procedure. Two initial PCR rounds of about 10 cycles each paired TRBV1-TRBV30 forward primers with a C-beta reverse primer. TCRdb passed the multiplex PCR reads through MiXCR, listing each CDR3 protein once. This table holds over 250,000 distinct CDR3 sequences, around three fifths found once. The researchers obtained blood RNA from unsorted whole blood and also extracted germline DNA. At sampling, these chronic HBV carriers had received no treatment.

Source material: peripheral blood. The receptor was derived from a woman aged 30 to 39 with primary liver carcinoma and hepatitis B virus infection. The chain couples TRBV30 to TRBJ2-7; 8 bases agree with TRBD2. CDR3 DNA sequence: TGTGCCTGGAGCAGCGGGAGCCTTTACGAGCAGTACTTC. Amino acid sequence: CAWSSGSLYEQYF. The full variable domain, with the rest looked up from reference TRBV30 and TRBJ2-7, is SQTIHQWPATLVQPVGSPLSLECTVEGTSNPNLYWYRQAAGRGLQLLFYSVGIGQISSEVPQNLSASRPQDRQFILSSKKLLLSDSGFYLCAWSSGSLYEQYFGPGTRLTVT.